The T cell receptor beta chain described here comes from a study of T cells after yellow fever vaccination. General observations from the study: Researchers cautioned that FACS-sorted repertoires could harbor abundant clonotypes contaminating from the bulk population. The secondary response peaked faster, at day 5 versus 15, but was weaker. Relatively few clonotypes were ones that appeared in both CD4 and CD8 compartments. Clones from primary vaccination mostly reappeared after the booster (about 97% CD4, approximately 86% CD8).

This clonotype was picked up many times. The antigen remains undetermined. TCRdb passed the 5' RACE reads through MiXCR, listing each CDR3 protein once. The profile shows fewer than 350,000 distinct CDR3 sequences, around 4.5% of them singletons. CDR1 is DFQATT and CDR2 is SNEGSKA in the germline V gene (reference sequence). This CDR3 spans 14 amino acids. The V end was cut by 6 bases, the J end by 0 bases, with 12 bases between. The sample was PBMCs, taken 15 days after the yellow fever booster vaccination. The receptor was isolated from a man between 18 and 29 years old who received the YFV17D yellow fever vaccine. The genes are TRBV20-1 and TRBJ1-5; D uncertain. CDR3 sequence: CSAMVGYSNQPQHF. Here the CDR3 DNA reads TGCAGTGCCATGGTGGGGTATAGCAATCAGCCCCAGCATTTT.